This entry lists 26 T cell receptor beta chains sequenced from one sample in a study of T cells after yellow fever vaccination. Each CDR3 protein is one row after TCRdb ran MiXCR on the 5' RACE reads. The sample holds 250,000 or so distinct CDR3 sequences, approximately 6.8% seen once. The source was CD4+ T cells sorted from PBMCs, collected on the day of the yellow fever booster vaccination. These receptor sequences come from a young man who received the YFV17D yellow fever vaccine.

This clonotype was detected ten times or more. The chain carries TRBV7-2 and TRBJ2-5; 10 nucleotides agree with TRBD2. Germline V CDR1 and CDR2: SGHTA, FQGNSA. This CDR3 comprises 14 residues. With 6 bases clipped from V and 3 bases from J, the junction kept 4 bases outside the gene matches. The CDR3 bases are TGTGCCAGCAGTGTAACTAGCGGGAAAGAGACCCAGTACTTC. Translated, it gives CASSVTSGKETQYF.

The chain employs TRBV6-1 and TRBJ1-2, with a weak D call TRBD1 (5 bases). Trimming took 6 bases from V and 3 from J, leaving 11 bases between them. CDR3 length: 13 residues. The germline CDR1 and CDR2 sequences are MNHNS and SASEGT. CDR3 residues: CASRESGDYGYTF. As DNA, the CDR3 is TGTGCCAGCAGGGAATCGGGGGACTATGGCTACACCTTC.

This clonotype showed up many times. The chain has TRBV25-1 and TRBJ2-5, with 9 bases matching TRBD1. The junction had 4 bases not matched to a gene; V was cut back by 5 bases and J by 6 bases. Germline CDR1 is MGHDK and CDR2 is SYGVNS. This CDR3 has 13 residues. In nucleotides, the CDR3 is TGTGCCAGCAGTCTTGGGACAGGGAAGACCCAGTACTTC. It is translated as CASSLGTGKTQYF.

There are many counts of this clonotype. The chain recombines TRBV7-8 with TRBJ2-1; 9 nucleotides agree with TRBD2. This CDR3 has 16 amino acids. Germline V gene sequence: CDR1 SGHVS, CDR2 FQNEAQ. The ends lost 5 bases at V and 3 bases at J; junction bases unmatched: 8. CDR3 protein: CASSELAGVVYNEQFF. DNA of the CDR3: TGTGCCAGCAGCGAGTTAGCGGGAGTGGTCTACAATGAGCAGTTCTTC. The complete variable domain, with remaining parts taken from reference TRBV7-8 and TRBJ2-1, reads GAGVSQSPRYKVAKRGQDVALRCDPISGHVSLFWYQQALGQGPEFLTYFQNEAQLDKSGLPSDRFFAERPEGSVSTLKIQRTQQEDSAVYLCASSELAGVVYNEQFFGPGTRLTVL.

The CDR3 DNA is TGTGCCAGCAGTTACTCAAATAACTATGGCTACACCTTC. This codes for CASSYSNNYGYTF. This chain connects TRBV6-2 or TRBV6-3 to TRBJ1-2, with no clear D. In germline, CDR1 is MNHEY, CDR2 SVGEGT. V lost 0 bases and J lost 1, with 3 bases in between. This CDR3 region has 13 residues.

The chain recombines TRBV20-1 with TRBJ2-5; no firm D call. The CDR3 has 14 amino acids. V was cut by 1 base and J by 5 bases, with 14 bases left in between. CDR1 DFQATT and CDR2 SNEGSKA come from the germline V gene (reference sequence). The CDR3 spells CSARVVGLWETQYF. DNA for the CDR3: TGCAGTGCTAGAGTGGTCGGTTTATGGGAGACCCAGTACTTC.

This clonotype was detected a few times. The chain is built from TRBV27 and TRBJ2-2; 8 bases agree with TRBD1. Germline V CDR1 and CDR2: MNHEY, SMNVEV (reference sequence). V shed 6 bases, J shed 15 bases, and the junction held 9 bases outside the gene matches. The CDR3 has 12 amino acids. Written as DNA, the CDR3 is TGTGCCAGCAGAGGAACGACAGGGGTGGTGTTTTTT. Translated: CASRGTTGVVFF.

This clonotype was seen many times. The chain carries TRBV28 and TRBJ2-5; 14 bases fit TRBD2. This CDR3 has 16 amino acids. Losses at the gene ends were 5 bases for V and 5 bases for J; bases not matched to a gene: 7. The germline V gene encodes CDR1 MDHEN and CDR2 SYDVKM. The CDR3 nucleotides read TGTGCCAGCAGTGAGGGGACTAGCGGGAGTTCTGAGACCCAGTACTTC. Its protein is CASSEGTSGSSETQYF.

This clonotype occurred many times. The CDR3 DNA reads as TGTGCCAGCAGCCAAGCGGAGAATGAGCAGTTCTTC. Translated: CASSQAENEQFF. The chain carries TRBV7-9 and TRBJ2-1; D is possibly TRBD2 (5 bases). The CDR3 is 12 residues long. V gave up 5 bases and J gave up 7 bases, with 9 bases separating them. The germline gives CDR1 SEHNR, CDR2 FQNEAQ (reference sequence).

This clonotype appeared many times. The rearrangement joins TRBV10-3 to TRBJ2-7, with 7 bases matching TRBD2. Germline V gene lookup returns CDR1 ENHRY and CDR2 SYGVKD. There are 14 residues in the CDR3. The V and J ends lost 4 bases and 3 bases, in that order; junction bases with no gene match: 6. The DNA of the CDR3 is TGTGCCATCAGTGTCAAGCGGGACGGCTACGAGCAGTACTTC. It translates to CAISVKRDGYEQYF.

The V call is TRBV7-2, the J call TRBJ2-5; the match to TRBD1 covers 7 bases. Germline V gives CDR1 SGHTA, CDR2 FQGNSA. CDR3 length: 15 amino acids. Trimming cost V 5 bases and J 4 bases; bases outside gene matches: 10. CDR3 protein: CASSVRTGVGETQYF. Here the CDR3 DNA reads TGTGCCAGCAGCGTCCGGACAGGAGTAGGAGAGACCCAGTACTTC. The whole variable domain, filled in from reference TRBV7-2 and TRBJ2-5, reads GAGVSQSPSNKVTEKGKDVELRCDPISGHTALYWYRQSLGQGLEFLIYFQGNSAPDKSGLPSDRFSAERTGGSVSTLTIQRTQQEDSAVYLCASSVRTGVGETQYFGPGTRLLVL.

This clonotype was picked up a small number of times. The V gene is TRBV5-1, the J gene TRBJ2-7; D may correspond to TRBD1 or TRBD2 (5 bases each). Trimming took 4 bases from V and 1 from J, leaving 21 bases between them. The germline V gene encodes CDR1 SGHRS and CDR2 YFSETQ. CDR3 length equals 17 residues. DNA for the CDR3: TGCGCCAGCAGCCGATTGGCTTCGGACACGGGATCCTACGAGCAGTACTTC. It encodes CASSRLASDTGSYEQYF.

This clonotype was detected ten times or more. In DNA form, the CDR3 reads TGTGCCAGCAGCTCGTCTCCCAGCTCCTACAATGAGCAGTTCTTC. Amino acid sequence: CASSSSPSSYNEQFF. V gene TRBV7-2 combines with J gene TRBJ2-1; D is unresolved. Per the germline V gene, CDR1 is SGHTA and CDR2 is FQGNSA. V was pared by 4 bases and J by 0 bases, with 10 bases between. The CDR3 consists of 15 residues.

The rearrangement links TRBV11-2 to TRBJ1-1, with D possibly TRBD1 on 6 matching bases. The CDR3 totals 20 residues. Between the trimmed V and J ends, which lost 3 bases and 0 bases, there was a span of 26 bases. Germline V gives CDR1 SGHAT, CDR2 FQNNGV. CDR3 residues: CASSFSHTGLGGGLNTEAFF. Written as DNA, the CDR3 is TGTGCCAGCAGCTTTTCCCACACAGGGTTGGGAGGTGGTTTGAACACTGAAGCTTTCTTT.

The rearrangement uses TRBV4-3 and TRBJ2-6; D not certain. V was cut by 0 bases and J by 0 bases, with 3 bases left in between. This CDR3 is 15 amino acids long. Per the germline V gene, CDR1 is LGHNA and CDR2 is YSLEER. CDR3 protein: CASSQDNSGANVLTF. For the CDR3, the DNA is TGCGCCAGCAGCCAAGATAACTCTGGGGCCAACGTCCTGACTTTC.

The chain has TRBV7-9 and TRBJ1-2; 8 nucleotides align to TRBD1. With 9 bases clipped from V and 3 bases from J, the junction kept 15 bases outside the gene matches. The CDR3 runs to 16 residues. Germline lookup yields CDR1 SEHNR and CDR2 FQNEAQ (reference sequence). CDR3 sequence reads: CASGGQGSDSYYGYTF. The CDR3 region has the DNA TGTGCCAGTGGAGGACAGGGAAGTGATTCCTACTATGGCTACACCTTC.

This clonotype has more than one count but fewer than ten. The genes are TRBV7-2 and TRBJ2-2, with D unresolved. V lost 5 bases and J lost 2, with 3 bases in between. Germline values: CDR1 SGHTA, CDR2 FQGNSA. The length of the CDR3 is 12 residues. The CDR3 loop reads CASSKNTGELFF. The CDR3 DNA follows: TGTGCCAGCAGCAAAAACACCGGGGAGCTGTTTTTT.

V and J are TRBV28 and TRBJ2-7; D is uncertain. In germline, CDR1 is MDHEN, CDR2 SYDVKM. V lost 6 bases and J 3 bases, leaving 12 bases between the germline ends. The CDR3 length is 13 residues. The CDR3 coding sequence is TGTGCCAGCAGCCGGCTACAGCGCTACGAGCAGTACTTC. It specifies CASSRLQRYEQYF.

The chain uses TRBV27 and TRBJ1-6, with D possibly matching TRBD1 (6 bases). Per germline, CDR1 MNHEY and CDR2 SMNVEV (reference sequence). The CDR3 spans 15 residues. Trimming removed 5 bases at V and 7 bases at J, with 15 bases between. The DNA of the CDR3 is TGTGCCAGCAGTCCTGGGACATCAATCAATTCACCCCTCCACTTT. This codes for CASSPGTSINSPLHF.

This clonotype was recorded many times. CDR3 in amino acids: CASSASWVKETQYF. Written as DNA, the CDR3 is TGTGCCAGCAGCGCCAGTTGGGTAAAAGAGACCCAGTACTTC. V usage is TRBV7-2 and J usage is TRBJ2-5, with D uncertain. Trimming cost V 5 bases and J 3 bases, with 13 bases left between them. Germline CDR1 and CDR2: SGHTA and FQGNSA. This CDR3 has 14 residues.

The V gene is TRBV3-1, the J gene TRBJ2-1; D remains ambiguous. The CDR3 covers 16 residues. Trimming took off 0 bases at V and 0 bases at J, with 9 bases between the two ends. CDR1 LGHDT and CDR2 YNNKEL come from the germline V gene (reference sequence). Here the CDR3 reads CASSQDWESSYNEQFF. The CDR3, as DNA: TGTGCCAGCAGCCAAGATTGGGAAAGCTCCTACAATGAGCAGTTCTTC.

This clonotype was observed at least ten times. The chain has TRBV6-2 or TRBV6-3 and TRBJ2-1; 7 bases are shared with TRBD2. Germline loops: CDR1 MNHEY, CDR2 SVGEGT. The ends lost 6 bases at V and 0 bases at J; junction bases unmatched: 8. The CDR3 extends over 16 amino acids. This chain's CDR3 is CASRGGVYSSYNEQFF. In nucleotides, the CDR3 is TGTGCCAGCAGGGGGGGGGTTTACAGCTCCTACAATGAGCAGTTCTTC.

The chain is built from TRBV7-2 and TRBJ2-2; possible D gene TRBD2, 5 bases. CDR1 and CDR2 (germline): SGHTA, FQGNSA. Deletions cut 1 base from V and 6 bases from J, with 9 bases between. This CDR3 spans 14 amino acids. The CDR3 DNA reads TGTGCCAGCAGCTTAGTGGTGGGAGCCGGGGAGCTGTTTTTT. As protein: CASSLVVGAGELFF.

This sequence joins TRBV16 and TRBJ1-6, with 7 bases fitting TRBD1. From germline, CDR1 is KGHSY and CDR2 FQNENV. The CDR3 has 16 amino acids. With 2 bases clipped from V and 5 bases from J, the junction kept 6 bases outside the gene matches. CDR3 residues: CASSQRQGGNNSPLHF. The DNA for the CDR3 is TGTGCCAGCAGCCAACGACAGGGCGGTAATAATTCACCCCTCCACTTT.

This clonotype appeared many times. The J gene is TRBJ2-7, the V gene TRBV20-1; 10 nucleotides agree with TRBD2. This CDR3 region has 13 residues. The germline V gene has CDR1 DFQATT and CDR2 SNEGSKA (reference sequence). The V segment lost 6 bases and the J segment 0 bases; nucleotides outside the gene matches: 2. The CDR3 DNA reads as TGCAGTGCCCCTAGCGGGAGCTCCTACGAGCAGTACTTC. This translates into CSAPSGSSYEQYF.

The chain joins TRBV7-3 to TRBJ2-2, with TRBD2 matching over 10 bases. Germline CDR1 reads SGHTA; CDR2 reads FQGTGA. CDR3 length: 17 amino acids. CDR3 sequence reads: CTCCLPPLAGVPGELFF. The CDR3 bases are TGTACCTGCTGTTTACCACCCCTAGCGGGGGTACCCGGGGAGCTGTTTTTT.